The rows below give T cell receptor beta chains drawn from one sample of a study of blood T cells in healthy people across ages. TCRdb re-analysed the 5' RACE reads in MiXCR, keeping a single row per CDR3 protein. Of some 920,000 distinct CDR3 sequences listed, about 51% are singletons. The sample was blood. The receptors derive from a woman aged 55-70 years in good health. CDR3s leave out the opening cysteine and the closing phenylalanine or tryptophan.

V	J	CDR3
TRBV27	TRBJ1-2	ATRGGGVGYT
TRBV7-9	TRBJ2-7	ASSLWSDEQY
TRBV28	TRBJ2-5	ASSPLTGMFETQY
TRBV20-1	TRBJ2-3	SARELAGSPDTQY
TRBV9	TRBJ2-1	ASSVGLAFYNEQF
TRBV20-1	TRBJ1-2	SARDQGAYGYT
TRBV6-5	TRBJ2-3	ASREGAGDTQY
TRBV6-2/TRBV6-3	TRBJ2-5	ASSLTSAQETQY
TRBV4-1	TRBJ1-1	ASSQNRGFTEAF
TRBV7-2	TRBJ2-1	ASSLVMIGLAGGEQF
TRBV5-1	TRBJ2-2	ASRSAQGGELF
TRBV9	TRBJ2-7	ASSVEGLANEQY
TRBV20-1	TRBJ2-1	SAGRLVYNEQF
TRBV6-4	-	ASSARTGYTYEQY
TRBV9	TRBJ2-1	ASSDNQGLAGNEQF
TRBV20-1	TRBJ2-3	SARIGLDTQY
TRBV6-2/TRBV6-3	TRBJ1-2	ASRRTETNYGYT
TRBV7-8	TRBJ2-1	ASSLPRASEQF
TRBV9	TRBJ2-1	ASSGALVKGNYNEQF
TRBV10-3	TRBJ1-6	AISVLKGTGVDSPLH
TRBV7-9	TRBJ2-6	ASSPVGT
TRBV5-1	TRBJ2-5	ASSFRSNNQETQY
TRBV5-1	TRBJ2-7	ASIGTDSYEQY
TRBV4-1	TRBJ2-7	ASSHYSGRSSYEQY
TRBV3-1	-	ASSQARPSVYEQY
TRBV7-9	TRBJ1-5	ASSSYGDRFRNQPQH
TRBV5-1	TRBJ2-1	ASSLFDGRSSYNEQF
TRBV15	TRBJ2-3	ATSRGGKASGSGEDTQY
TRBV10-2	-	ASSESTGSSYEQY
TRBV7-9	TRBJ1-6	ASSPGRGTNSPLH
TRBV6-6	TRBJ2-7	ASSYPPAGVSYEQY
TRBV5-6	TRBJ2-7	ASSLGGRDPYEQY
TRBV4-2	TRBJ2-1	ASSQGTSGRSVGYEQF
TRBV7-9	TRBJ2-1	ASSYYDYNEQF
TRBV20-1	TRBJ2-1	SAREGLVSNEQF
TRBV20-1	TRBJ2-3	SALAGGNTDTQY
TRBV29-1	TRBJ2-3	SVSGTGIDTQY
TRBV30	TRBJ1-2	AWGTPWESGYT
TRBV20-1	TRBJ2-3	SARRTGTDAQY
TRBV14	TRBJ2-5	ASSLSGRAFQETQY
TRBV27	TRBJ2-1	ASSLYYLSYNEQF
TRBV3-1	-	ASSQGPGGRYEQY
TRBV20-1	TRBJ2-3	SARSRNGRSTDTQY
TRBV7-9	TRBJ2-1	ASSLARNRDSRYNEQF
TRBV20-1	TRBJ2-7	SAPQGFSYEQY
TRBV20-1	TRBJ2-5	SAAALAGGRETQY
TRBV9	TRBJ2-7	ASSVEPLAGGGEQY
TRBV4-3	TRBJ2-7	ASSRGLADSYEQY
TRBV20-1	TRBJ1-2	SARDRGRHYGYT
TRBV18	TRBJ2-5	ASSPIDRGGSQETQY